This T cell receptor beta chain appears in the sequencing data of a study of CD4 and CD8 cells across lung adenocarcinoma regions. Looked up from germline, CDR1 is LGHDT and CDR2 is YNNKEL (reference sequence). This CDR3 region has 14 residues. Trimming left V 3 bases short and J 1 base short, with 10 bases between. MiXCR, run by TCRdb on the PCR reads, gives a single entry per CDR3 protein. The table includes around 20,000 distinct CDR3 sequences, roughly 46% detected once. This clonotype was observed a few times. The chain is built from TRBV3-1 and TRBJ2-7; D possibly corresponds to TRBD1 (6 bases). The sequencing input was CD4+ T cells from the margin of a lung tumor. The clonotype comes from a male donor with lung adenocarcinoma. The CD4 and CD8 labels of this study may be unreliable. The CDR3, as DNA: TGTGCCAGCAGCCACAACGACAGGTCCTACGAGCAGTACTTC. Translation: CASSHNDRSYEQYF.